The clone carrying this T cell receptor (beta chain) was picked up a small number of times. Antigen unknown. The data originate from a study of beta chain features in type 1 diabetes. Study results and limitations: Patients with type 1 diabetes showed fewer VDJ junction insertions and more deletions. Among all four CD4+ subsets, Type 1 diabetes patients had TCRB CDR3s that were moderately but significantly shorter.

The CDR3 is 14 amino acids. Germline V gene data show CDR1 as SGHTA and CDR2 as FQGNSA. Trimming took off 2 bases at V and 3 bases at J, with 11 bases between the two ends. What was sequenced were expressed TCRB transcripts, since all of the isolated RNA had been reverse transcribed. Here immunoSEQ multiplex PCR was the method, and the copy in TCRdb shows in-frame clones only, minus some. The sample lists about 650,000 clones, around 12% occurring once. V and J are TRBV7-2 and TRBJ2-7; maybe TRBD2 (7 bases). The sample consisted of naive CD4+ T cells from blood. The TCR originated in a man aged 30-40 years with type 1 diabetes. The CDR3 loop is CASSLRGGGYEQYF. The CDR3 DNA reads TGTGCCAGCAGCTTAAGGGGGGGAGGCTACGAGCAGTACTTC. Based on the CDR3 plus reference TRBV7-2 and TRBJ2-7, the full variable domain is GAGVSQSPSNKVTEKGKDVELRCDPISGHTALYWYRQSLGQGLEFLIYFQGNSAPDKSGLPSDRFSAERTGGSVSTLTIQRTQQEDSAVYLCASSLRGGGYEQYFGPGTRLTVT.